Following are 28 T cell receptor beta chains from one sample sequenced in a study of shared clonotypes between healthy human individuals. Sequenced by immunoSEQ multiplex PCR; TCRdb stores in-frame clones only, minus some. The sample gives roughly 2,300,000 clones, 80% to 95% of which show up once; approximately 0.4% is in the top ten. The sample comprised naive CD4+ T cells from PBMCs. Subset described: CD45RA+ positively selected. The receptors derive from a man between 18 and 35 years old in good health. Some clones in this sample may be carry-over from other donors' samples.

This chain's CDR3 is CASSLAGAISNQPQHF. In DNA, the CDR3 is TGTGCCAGCAGTTTGGCGGGGGCGATTAGCAATCAGCCCCAGCATTTT. The chain combines TRBV28 with TRBJ1-5; perhaps TRBD1 as D (6 bases). Per germline, CDR1 MDHEN and CDR2 SYDVKM. The V end lost 3 bases, the J end lost 0 bases, and 12 bases lay between the germline ends. The CDR3 is 16 amino acids.

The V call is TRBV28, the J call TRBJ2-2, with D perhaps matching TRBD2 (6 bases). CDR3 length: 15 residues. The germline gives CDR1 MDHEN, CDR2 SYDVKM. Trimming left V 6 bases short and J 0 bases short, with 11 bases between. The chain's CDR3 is CASRSSGSNTGELFF. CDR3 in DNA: TGTGCCAGCAGGAGTAGCGGATCGAACACCGGGGAGCTGTTTTTT.

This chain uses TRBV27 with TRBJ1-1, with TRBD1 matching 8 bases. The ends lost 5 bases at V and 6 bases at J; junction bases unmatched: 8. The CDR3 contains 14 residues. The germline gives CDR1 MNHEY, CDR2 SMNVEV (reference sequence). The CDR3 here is CASSLGQAGSEAFF. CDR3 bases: TGTGCCAGCAGTCTGGGACAGGCCGGCTCTGAAGCTTTCTTT.

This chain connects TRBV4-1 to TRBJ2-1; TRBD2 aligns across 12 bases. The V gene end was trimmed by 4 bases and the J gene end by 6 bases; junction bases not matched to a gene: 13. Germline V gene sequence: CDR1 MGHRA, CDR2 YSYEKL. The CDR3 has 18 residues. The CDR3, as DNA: TGCGCCAGCAGCCGCGGACTAGCGGGACCATCTCCTGGCAATGAGCAGTTCTTC. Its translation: CASSRGLAGPSPGNEQFF.

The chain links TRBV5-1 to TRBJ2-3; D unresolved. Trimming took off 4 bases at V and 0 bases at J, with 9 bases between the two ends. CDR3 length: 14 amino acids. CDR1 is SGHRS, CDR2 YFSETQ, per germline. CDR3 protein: CASSDDGSTDTQYF. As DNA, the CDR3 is TGCGCCAGCAGCGATGACGGCAGCACAGATACGCAGTATTTT.

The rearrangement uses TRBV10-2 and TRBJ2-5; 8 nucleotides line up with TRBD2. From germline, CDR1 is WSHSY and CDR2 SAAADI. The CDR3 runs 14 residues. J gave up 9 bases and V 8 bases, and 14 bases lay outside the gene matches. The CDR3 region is CASWGASGLRAQYF. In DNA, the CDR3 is TGCGCCAGCTGGGGGGCTAGCGGGCTCAGGGCCCAGTACTTC.

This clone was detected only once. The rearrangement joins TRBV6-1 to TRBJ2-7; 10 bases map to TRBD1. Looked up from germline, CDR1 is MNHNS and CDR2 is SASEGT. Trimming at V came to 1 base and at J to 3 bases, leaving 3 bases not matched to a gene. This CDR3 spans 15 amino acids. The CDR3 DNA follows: TGTGCCAGCAGTGAAGTCGGGACAGGGGACTACGAGCAGTACTTC. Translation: CASSEVGTGDYEQYF.

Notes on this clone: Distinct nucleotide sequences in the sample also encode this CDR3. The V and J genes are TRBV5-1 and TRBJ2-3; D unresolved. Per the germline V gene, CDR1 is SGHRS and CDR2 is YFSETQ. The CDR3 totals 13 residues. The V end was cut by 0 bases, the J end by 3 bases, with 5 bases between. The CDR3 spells CASSLGQTDTQYF. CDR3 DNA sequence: TGCGCCAGCAGCTTGGGTCAGACAGATACGCAGTATTTT.

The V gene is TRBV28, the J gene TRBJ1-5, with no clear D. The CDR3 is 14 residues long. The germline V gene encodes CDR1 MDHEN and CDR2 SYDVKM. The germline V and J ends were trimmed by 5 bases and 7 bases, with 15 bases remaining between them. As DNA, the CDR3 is TGTGCCAGCAGTCCCAGATCGGGGAGGCAGCCCCAGCATTTT. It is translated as CASSPRSGRQPQHF.

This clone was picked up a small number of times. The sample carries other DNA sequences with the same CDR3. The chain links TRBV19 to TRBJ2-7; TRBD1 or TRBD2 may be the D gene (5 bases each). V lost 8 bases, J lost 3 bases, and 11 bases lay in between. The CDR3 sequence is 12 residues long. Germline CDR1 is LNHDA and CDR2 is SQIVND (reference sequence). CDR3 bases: TGTGCCAGTCGGGACCGAGGCTACGAGCAGTACTTC. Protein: CASRDRGYEQYF.

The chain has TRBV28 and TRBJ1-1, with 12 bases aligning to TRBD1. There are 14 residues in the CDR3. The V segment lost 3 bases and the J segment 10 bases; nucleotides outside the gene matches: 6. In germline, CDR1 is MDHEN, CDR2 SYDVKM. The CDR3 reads CASSLSGTGGPAFF. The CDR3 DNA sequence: TGTGCCAGCAGTTTGTCCGGGACAGGGGGCCCAGCTTTCTTT.

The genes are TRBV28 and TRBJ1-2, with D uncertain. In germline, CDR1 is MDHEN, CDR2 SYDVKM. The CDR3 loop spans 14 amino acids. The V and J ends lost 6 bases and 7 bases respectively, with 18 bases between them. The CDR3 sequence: CASSRPHAPRGYTF. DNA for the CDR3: TGTGCCAGCAGCCGGCCTCACGCCCCCCGTGGCTACACCTTC.

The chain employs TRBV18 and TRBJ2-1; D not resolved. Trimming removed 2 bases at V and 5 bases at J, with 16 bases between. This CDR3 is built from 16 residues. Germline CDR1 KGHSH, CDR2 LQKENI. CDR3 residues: CASSPVDPRPHNEQFF. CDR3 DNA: TGTGCCAGCTCACCAGTTGACCCACGACCCCACAATGAGCAGTTCTTC.

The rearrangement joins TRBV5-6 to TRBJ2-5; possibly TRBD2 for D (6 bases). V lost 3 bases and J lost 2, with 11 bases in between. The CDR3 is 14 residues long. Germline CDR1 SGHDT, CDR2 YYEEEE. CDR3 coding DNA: TGTGCCAGCAGCTCCCGGGGGATACAAGAGACCCAGTACTTC. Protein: CASSSRGIQETQYF.

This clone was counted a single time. The CDR3 reads CASSINLVAFF. Written as DNA, the CDR3 is TGTGCCAGCAGTATTAATCTAGTAGCTTTCTTT. This chain connects TRBV6-1 to TRBJ1-1; D is undetermined. The CDR3 is 11 residues long. The germline V gene has CDR1 MNHNS and CDR2 SASEGT. The V and J ends lost 5 bases and 10 bases respectively, with 11 bases between them.

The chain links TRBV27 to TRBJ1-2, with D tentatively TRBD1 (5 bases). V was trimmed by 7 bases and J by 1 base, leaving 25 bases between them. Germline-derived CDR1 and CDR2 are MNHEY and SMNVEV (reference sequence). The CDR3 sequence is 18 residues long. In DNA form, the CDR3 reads TGTGCCAGCACACCCCACCGGGACCGAGACGGATTTAACTATGGCTACACCTTC. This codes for CASTPHRDRDGFNYGYTF.

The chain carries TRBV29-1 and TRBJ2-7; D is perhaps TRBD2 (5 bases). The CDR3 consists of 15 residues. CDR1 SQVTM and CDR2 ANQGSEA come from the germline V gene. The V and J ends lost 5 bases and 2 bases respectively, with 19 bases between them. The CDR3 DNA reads TGCAGCGTTCAGAAAGTTCTAGCACCTACCTACGAGCAGTACTTC. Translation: CSVQKVLAPTYEQYF.

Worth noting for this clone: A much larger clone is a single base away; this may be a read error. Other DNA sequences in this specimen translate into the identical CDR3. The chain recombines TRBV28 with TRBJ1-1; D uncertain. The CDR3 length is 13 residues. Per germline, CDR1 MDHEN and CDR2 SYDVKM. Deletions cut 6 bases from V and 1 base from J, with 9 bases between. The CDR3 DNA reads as TGTGCCAGCAGCCTAGACGGGAACACTGAAGCTTTCTTT. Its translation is CASSLDGNTEAFF. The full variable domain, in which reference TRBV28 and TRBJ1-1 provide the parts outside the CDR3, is DVKVTQSSRYLVKRTGEKVFLECVQDMDHENMFWYRQDPGLGLRLIYFSYDVKMKEKGDIPEGYSVSREKKERFSLILESASTNQTSMYLCASSLDGNTEAFFGQGTRLTVV.

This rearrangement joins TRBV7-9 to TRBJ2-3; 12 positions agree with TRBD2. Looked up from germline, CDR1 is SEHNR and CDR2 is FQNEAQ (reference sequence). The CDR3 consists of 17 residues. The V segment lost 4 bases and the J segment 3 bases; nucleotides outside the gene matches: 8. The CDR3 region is CASSSPRTSGTTDTQYF. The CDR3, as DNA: TGTGCCAGCAGCTCCCCCAGGACTAGCGGGACGACAGATACGCAGTATTTT.

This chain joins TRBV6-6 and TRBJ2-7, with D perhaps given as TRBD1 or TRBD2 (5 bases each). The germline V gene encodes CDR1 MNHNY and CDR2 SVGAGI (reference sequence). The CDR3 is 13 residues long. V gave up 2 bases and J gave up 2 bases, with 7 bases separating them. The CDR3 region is CASSYGGTYEQYF. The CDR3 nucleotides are TGTGCCAGCAGTTACGGGGGAACCTACGAGCAGTACTTC.

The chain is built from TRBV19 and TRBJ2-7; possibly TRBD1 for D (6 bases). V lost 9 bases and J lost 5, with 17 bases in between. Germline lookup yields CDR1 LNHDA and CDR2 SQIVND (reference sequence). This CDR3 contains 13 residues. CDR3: CASSGHLTDEQYF. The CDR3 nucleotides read TGTGCCAGCTCGGGACATCTGACCGACGAGCAGTACTTC.

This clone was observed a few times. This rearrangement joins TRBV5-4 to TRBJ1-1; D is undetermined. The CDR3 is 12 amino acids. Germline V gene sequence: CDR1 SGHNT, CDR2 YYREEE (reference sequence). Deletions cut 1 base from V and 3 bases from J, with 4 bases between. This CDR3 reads CASSLSDTEAFF. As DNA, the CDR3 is TGTGCCAGCAGCTTGTCCGACACTGAAGCTTTCTTT.

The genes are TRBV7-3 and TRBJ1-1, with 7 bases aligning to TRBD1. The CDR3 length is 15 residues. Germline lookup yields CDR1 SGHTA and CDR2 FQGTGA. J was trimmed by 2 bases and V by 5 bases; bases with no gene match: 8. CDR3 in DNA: TGTGCCAGCAGCACGAACAGGGGCGATAACACTGAAGCTTTCTTT. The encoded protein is CASSTNRGDNTEAFF.

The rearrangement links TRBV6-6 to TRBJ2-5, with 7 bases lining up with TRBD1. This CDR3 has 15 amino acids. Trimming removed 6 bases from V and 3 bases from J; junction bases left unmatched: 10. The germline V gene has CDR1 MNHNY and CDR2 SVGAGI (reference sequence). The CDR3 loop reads CASSRGQPHEETQYF. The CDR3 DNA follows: TGTGCCAGCAGCCGGGGACAGCCACACGAAGAGACCCAGTACTTC.

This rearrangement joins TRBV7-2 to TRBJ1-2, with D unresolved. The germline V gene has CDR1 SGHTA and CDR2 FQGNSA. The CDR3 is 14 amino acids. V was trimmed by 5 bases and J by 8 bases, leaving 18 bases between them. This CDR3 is CASSPGSRYGGYTF. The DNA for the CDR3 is TGTGCCAGCAGCCCCGGGAGTCGGTACGGCGGCTACACCTTC.

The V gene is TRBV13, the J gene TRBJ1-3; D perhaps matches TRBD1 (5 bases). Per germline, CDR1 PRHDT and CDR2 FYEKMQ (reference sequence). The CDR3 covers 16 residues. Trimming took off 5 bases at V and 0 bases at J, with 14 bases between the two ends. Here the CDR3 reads CASSTRGGSSGNTIYF. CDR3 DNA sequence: TGTGCCAGCAGCACCCGGGGGGGTAGCTCTGGAAACACCATATATTTT.

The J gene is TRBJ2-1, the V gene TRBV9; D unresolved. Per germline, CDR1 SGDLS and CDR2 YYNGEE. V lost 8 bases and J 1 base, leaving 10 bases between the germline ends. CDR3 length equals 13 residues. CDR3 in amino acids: CARAEGSYNEQFF. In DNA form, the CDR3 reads TGTGCCAGAGCTGAAGGGTCCTACAATGAGCAGTTCTTC.

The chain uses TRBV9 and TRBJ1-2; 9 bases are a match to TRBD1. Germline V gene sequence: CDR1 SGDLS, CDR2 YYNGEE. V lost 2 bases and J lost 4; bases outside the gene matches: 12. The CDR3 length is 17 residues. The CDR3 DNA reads TGTGCCAGCAGCGTCGCCGGGACAGGGATTATATCCTATGGCTACACCTTC. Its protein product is CASSVAGTGIISYGYTF.